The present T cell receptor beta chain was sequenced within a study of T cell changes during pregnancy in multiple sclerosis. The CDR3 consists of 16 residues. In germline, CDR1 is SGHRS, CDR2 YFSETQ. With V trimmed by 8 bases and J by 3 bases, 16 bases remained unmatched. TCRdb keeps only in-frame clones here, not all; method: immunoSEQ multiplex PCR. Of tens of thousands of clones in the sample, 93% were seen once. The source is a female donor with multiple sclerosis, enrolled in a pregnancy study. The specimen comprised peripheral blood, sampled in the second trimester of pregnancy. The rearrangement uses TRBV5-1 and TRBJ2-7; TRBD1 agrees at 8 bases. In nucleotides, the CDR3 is TGCGCCAGTTCATCGACAGGGGCGAATTTGAACTACGAGCAGTACTTC. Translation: CASSSTGANLNYEQYF.